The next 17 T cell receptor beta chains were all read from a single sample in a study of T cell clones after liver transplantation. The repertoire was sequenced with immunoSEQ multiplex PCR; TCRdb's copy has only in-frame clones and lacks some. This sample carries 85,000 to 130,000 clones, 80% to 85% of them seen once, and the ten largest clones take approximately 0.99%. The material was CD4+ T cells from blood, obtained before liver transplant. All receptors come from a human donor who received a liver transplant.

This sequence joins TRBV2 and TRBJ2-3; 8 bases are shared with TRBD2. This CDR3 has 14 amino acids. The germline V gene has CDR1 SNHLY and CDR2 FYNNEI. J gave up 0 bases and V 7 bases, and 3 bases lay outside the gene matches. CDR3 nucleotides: TGTGCCAGCAAGGGACTAGGGAGCACAGATACGCAGTATTTT. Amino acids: CASKGLGSTDTQYF. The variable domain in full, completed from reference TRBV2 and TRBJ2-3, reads EPEVTQTPSHQVTQMGQEVILRCVPISNHLYFYWYRQILGQKVEFLVSFYNNEISEKSEIFDDQFSVERPDGSNFTLKIRSTKLEDSAMYFCASKGLGSTDTQYFGPGTRLTVL.

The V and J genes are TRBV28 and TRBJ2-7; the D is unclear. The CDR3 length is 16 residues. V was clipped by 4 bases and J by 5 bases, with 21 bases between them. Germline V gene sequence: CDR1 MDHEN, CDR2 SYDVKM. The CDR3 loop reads CASSSQRHSRTNEQYF. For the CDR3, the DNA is TGTGCCAGCAGTTCCCAGCGACACTCCCGTACGAACGAGCAGTACTTC. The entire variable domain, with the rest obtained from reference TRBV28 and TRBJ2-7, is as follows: DVKVTQSSRYLVKRTGEKVFLECVQDMDHENMFWYRQDPGLGLRLIYFSYDVKMKEKGDIPEGYSVSREKKERFSLILESASTNQTSMYLCASSSQRHSRTNEQYFGPGTRLTVT.

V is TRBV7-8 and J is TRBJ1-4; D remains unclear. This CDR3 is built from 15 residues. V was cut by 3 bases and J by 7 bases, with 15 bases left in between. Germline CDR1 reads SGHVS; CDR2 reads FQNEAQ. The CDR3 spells CASSFSRTGGEKLFF. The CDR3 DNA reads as TGTGCCAGCAGCTTTTCTCGGACGGGAGGTGAAAAACTGTTTTTT. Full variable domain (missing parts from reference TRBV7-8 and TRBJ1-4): GAGVSQSPRYKVAKRGQDVALRCDPISGHVSLFWYQQALGQGPEFLTYFQNEAQLDKSGLPSDRFFAERPEGSVSTLKIQRTQQEDSAVYLCASSFSRTGGEKLFFGSGTQLSVL.

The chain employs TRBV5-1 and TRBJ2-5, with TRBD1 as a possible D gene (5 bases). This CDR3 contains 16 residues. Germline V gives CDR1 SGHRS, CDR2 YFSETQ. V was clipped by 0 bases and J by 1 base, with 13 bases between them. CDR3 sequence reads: CASSLGRGSPQETQYF. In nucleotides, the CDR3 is TGCGCCAGCAGCTTGGGAAGGGGCAGCCCCCAAGAGACCCAGTACTTC. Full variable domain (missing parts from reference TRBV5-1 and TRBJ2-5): KAGVTQTPRYLIKTRGQQVTLSCSPISGHRSVSWYQQTPGQGLQFLFEYFSETQRNKGNFPGRFSGRQFSNSRSEMNVSTLELGDSALYLCASSLGRGSPQETQYFGPGTRLLVL.

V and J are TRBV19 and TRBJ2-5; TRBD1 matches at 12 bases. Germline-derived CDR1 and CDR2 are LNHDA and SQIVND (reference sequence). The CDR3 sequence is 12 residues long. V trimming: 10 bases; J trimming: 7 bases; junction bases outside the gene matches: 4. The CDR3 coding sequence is TGTGCCACCGGGACAGGGGGCTTGACCCAGTACTTC. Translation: CATGTGGLTQYF.

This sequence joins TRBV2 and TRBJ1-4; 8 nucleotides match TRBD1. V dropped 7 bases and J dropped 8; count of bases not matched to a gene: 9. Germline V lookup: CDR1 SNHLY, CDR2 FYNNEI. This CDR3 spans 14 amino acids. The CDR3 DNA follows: TGTGCCAGCACTAACGACAGGGGCCGGGAAAAACTGTTTTTT. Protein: CASTNDRGREKLFF.

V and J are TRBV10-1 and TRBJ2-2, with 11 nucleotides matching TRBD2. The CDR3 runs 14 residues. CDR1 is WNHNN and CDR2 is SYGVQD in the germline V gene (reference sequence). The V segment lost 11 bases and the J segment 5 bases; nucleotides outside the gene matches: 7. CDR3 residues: CAGIAGGRTGELFF. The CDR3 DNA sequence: TGCGCCGGAATAGCGGGAGGGCGGACCGGGGAGCTGTTTTTT.

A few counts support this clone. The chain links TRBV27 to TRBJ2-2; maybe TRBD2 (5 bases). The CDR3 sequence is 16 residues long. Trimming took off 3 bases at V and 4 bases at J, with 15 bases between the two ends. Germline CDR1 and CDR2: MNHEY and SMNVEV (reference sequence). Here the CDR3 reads CASSLGSPVGTGELFF. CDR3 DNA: TGTGCCAGCAGTTTGGGGAGTCCGGTTGGCACCGGGGAGCTGTTTTTT.

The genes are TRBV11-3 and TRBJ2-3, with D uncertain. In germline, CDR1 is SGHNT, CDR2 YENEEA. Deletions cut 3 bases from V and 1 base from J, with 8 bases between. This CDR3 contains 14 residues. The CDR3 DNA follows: TGTGCCAGCAGCTTGAGTTTTCGCACAGATACGCAGTATTTT. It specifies CASSLSFRTDTQYF.

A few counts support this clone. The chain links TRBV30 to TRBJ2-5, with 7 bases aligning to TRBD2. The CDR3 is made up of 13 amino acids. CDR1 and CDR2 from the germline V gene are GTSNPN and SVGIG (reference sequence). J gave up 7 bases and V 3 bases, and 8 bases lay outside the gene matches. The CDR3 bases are TGTGCCTGGAGCCGGGCCAGGGAGGGGACCCAGTACTTC. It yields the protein CAWSRAREGTQYF.

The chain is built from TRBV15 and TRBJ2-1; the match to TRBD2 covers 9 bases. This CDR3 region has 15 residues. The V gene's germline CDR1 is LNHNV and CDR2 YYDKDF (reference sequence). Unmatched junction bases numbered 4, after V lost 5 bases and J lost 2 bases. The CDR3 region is CATSHSGGTYNEQFF. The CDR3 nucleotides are TGTGCCACCAGCCATAGCGGGGGCACCTACAATGAGCAGTTCTTC. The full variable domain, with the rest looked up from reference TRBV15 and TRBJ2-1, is DAMVIQNPRYQVTQFGKPVTLSCSQTLNHNVMYWYQQKSSQAPKLLFHYYDKDFNNEADTPDNFQSRRPNTSFCFLDIRSPGLGDTAMYLCATSHSGGTYNEQFFGPGTRLTVL.

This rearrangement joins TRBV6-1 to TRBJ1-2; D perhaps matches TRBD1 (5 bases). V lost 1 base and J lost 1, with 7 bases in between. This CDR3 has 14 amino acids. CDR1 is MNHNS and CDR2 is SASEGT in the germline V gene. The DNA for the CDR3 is TGTGCCAGCAGTGAAGGGGGGGGTAACTATGGCTACACCTTC. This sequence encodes CASSEGGGNYGYTF.

The CDR3 loop is CASSQAARASIADTQYF. CDR3 nucleotide sequence: TGTGCCAGCAGCCAAGCCGCCAGGGCAAGCATCGCAGATACGCAGTATTTT. This sequence joins TRBV14 and TRBJ2-3; D possibly corresponds to TRBD1 (5 bases). Germline V gives CDR1 SGHDN, CDR2 FVKESK. This CDR3 has 17 residues. V lost 1 base to trimming and J lost 4 bases, with 18 bases between them.

The CDR3 DNA reads as TGTGCCAGCAGCTTGCGAGGGACAGGGGGTCCTTCTGGCTACACCTTC. Encoded protein: CASSLRGTGGPSGYTF. V gene TRBV5-6 combines with J gene TRBJ1-2; 11 positions match TRBD1. Germline trimming cut 1 base from V and 7 bases from J; bases unmatched to any gene: 9. Germline assignment: CDR1 SGHDT and CDR2 YYEEEE. The CDR3 spans 16 residues. Full variable domain (rest looked up from reference TRBV5-6 and TRBJ1-2): DAGVTQSPTHLIKTRGQQVTLRCSPKSGHDTVSWYQQALGQGPQFIFQYYEEEERQRGNFPDRFSGHQFPNYSSELNVNALLLGDSALYLCASSLRGTGGPSGYTFGSGTRLTVV.

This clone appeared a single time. CDR3 nucleotide sequence: TGTGCCAGCAGTTATAGCCCTTCAGTTGGGAATTCACCCCTCCACTTT. This translates into CASSYSPSVGNSPLHF. The rearrangement links TRBV6-6 to TRBJ1-6; D unresolved. Trimming stripped 3 bases from V and 7 bases from J, with 16 bases between. CDR3 size: 16 residues. Germline CDR1 MNHNY, CDR2 SVGAGI (reference sequence).

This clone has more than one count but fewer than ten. This CDR3 reads CAWRGDRGTGELFF. In nucleotides, the CDR3 is TGTGCCTGGAGAGGGGACAGGGGCACCGGGGAGCTGTTTTTT. J is TRBJ2-2 and V is TRBV30, with 10 bases identical to TRBD1. The length of the CDR3 is 14 residues. Germline V gene lookup returns CDR1 GTSNPN and CDR2 SVGIG (reference sequence). V shed 3 bases and J 4 bases; nucleotides not matched to a gene: 2.

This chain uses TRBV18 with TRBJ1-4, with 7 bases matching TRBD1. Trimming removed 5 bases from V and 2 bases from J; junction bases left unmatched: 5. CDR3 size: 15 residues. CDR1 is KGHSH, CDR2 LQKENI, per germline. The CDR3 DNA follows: TGTGCCAGCTCAACCATGACAGGGACTAATGAAAAACTGTTTTTT. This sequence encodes CASSTMTGTNEKLFF.